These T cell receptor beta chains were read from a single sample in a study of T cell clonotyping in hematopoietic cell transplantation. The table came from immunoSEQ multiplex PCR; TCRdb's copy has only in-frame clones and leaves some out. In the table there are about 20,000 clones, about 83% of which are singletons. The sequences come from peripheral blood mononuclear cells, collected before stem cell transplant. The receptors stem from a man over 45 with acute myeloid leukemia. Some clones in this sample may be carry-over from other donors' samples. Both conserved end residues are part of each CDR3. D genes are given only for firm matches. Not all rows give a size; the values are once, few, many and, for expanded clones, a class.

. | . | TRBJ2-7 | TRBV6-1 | TGTGCCAGCAGTGAGAAGACAGGCTCCTACGAGCAGTACTTC | CASSEKTGSYEQYF
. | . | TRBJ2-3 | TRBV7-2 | TGTGCCAGCAGCTTAGCGGCCACCCCAGGGGATACGCAGTATTTT | CASSLAATPGDTQYF
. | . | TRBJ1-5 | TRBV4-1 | TGCGCCAGCAGCCAAGAAATTGGGCAGCGAGGGCAGCCCCAGCATTTT | CASSQEIGQRGQPQHF
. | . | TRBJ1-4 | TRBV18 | TGTGCCAGCTCACCACGGGGGTCTAATGAAAAACTGTTTTTT | CASSPRGSNEKLFF
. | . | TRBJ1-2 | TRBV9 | TGTGCCAGCAGCCCAGGAGACTATGGCTACACCTTC | CASSPGDYGYTF
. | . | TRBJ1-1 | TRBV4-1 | TGCGCCAGCAGCCAACTGACAGGTTTGTTGAGAACTGAAGCTTTCTTT | CASSQLTGLLRTEAFF
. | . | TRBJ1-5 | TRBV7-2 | TGTGCCAGCAGCTTAGTAGGGAATAGCAATCAGCCCCAGCATTTT | CASSLVGNSNQPQHF
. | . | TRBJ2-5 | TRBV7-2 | TGTGCCAGCAGCTCCAGAACGTGGGGTGAGACCCAGTACTTC | CASSSRTWGETQYF
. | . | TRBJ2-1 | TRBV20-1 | TGCAGTGCTAGTACCAATGAGCAGTTCTTC | CSASTNEQFF
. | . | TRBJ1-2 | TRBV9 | TGTGCCAGCAGCGCAAACACTCCCCTGAGGGATGGCTACACCTTC | CASSANTPLRDGYTF
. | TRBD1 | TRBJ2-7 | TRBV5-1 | TGCGCCAGCAGCTTCGGACAGGGCCCCTACGAGCAGTACTTC | CASSFGQGPYEQYF
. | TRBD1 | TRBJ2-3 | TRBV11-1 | TGTGCCAGCAGCACGGGACAGGGGGCCACAGATACGCAGTATTTT | CASSTGQGATDTQYF
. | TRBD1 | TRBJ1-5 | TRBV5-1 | TGCGCCAGCAGCTTGACAGGGGGCGATACTCAGCCCCAGCATTTT | CASSLTGGDTQPQHF
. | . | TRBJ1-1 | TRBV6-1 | TGTGCCAGCAGAAGGGAGTTCGGTGCGAACACTGAAGCTTTCTTT | CASRREFGANTEAFF
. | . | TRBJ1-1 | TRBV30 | TGTGCCTGGAGTTTGCCATTGAACACTGAAGCTTTCTTT | CAWSLPLNTEAFF
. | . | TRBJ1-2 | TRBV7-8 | TGTGCCAGCAGCTCAGGACAGAACTATGGCTACACCTTC | CASSSGQNYGYTF
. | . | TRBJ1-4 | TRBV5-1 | TGCGCCAGCAGACCTCTTGGGGGTGCTAATGAAAAACTGTTTTTT | CASRPLGGANEKLFF
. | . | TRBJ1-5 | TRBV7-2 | TGTGCCAGCAGCTTAGGTAATCAGCCCCAGCATTTT | CASSLGNQPQHF
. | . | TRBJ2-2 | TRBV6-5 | TGTGCCAGCAGTCGACCCACCGGGGAGCTGTTTTTT | CASSRPTGELFF
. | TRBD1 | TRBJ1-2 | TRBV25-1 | TGTGCCAGCAGTGGGGGGAGGGGGCTTGGCTATGGCTACACCTTC | CASSGGRGLGYGYTF
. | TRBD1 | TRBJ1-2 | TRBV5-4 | TGTGCCTTCTCAGGGGGCGGCAACTATGGCTACACCTTC | CAFSGGGNYGYTF
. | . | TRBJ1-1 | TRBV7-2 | TGTGCCAGCAGCTTAGGACGGCAGAACACTGAAGCTTTCTTT | CASSLGRQNTEAFF
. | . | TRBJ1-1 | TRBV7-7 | TGTGCCAGCAGCTTAGCGGAGAGCACTGAAGCTTTCTTT | CASSLAESTEAFF
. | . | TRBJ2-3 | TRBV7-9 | TGTGCCAGCAGCCCCGATTGGGGGGCCAGCACAGATACGCAGTATTTT | CASSPDWGASTDTQYF
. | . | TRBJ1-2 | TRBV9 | TGTGCCAGCAGCCCCAGGGGTGCTGTTAACTATGGCTACACCTTC | CASSPRGAVNYGYTF
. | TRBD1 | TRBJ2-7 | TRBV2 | TGTGCCAGCAGGGTAGGGACAGGGGGCTCCTACGAGCAGTACTTC | CASRVGTGGSYEQYF
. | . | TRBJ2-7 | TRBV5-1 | TGCGCCAGCAGCTTGGACCCATACTCCTACGAGCAGTACTTC | CASSLDPYSYEQYF
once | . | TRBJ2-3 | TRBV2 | TGTGCCAGCAGTGAGGGGGCCTATGGGAGGACAGATACGCAGTATTTT | CASSEGAYGRTDTQYF
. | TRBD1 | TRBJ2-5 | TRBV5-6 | TGTGCCAGCAGCTTGGGGCGGACAGGGAAGACCCAGTACTTC | CASSLGRTGKTQYF
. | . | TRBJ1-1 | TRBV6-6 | TGTGCCAGTGGGGGGCGAAACATGAACACTGAAGCTTTCTTT | CASGGRNMNTEAFF
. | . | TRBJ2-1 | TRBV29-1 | TGCAGCGGGGGCGGAGCCTACAATGAGCAGTTCTTC | CSGGGAYNEQFF
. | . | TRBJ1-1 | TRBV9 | TGTGCCAGCAGCGGTCCTCAAATGAACACTGAAGCTTTCTTT | CASSGPQMNTEAFF
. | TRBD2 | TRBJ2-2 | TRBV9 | TGTGCCAGCAGCGCATTAGCGGGGGGGAGAACCGGGGAGCTGTTTTTT | CASSALAGGRTGELFF
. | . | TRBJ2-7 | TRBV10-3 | TGTGCCATCGCGGATGGTGGCGAGCAGTACTTC | CAIADGGEQYF
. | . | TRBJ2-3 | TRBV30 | TGTGCCTGGAGGGGGGCAGATACGCAGTATTTT | CAWRGADTQYF
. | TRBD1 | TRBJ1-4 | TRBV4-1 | TGCGCCAGCAGCCTCGGACAGGGAGTCGAAAAACTGTTTTTT | CASSLGQGVEKLFF
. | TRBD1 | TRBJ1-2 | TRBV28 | TGTGCCAGCAGCCGTCCGGGACAGCTTCTCTATGGCTACACCTTC | CASSRPGQLLYGYTF
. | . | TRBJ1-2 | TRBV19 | TGTGCCAGTATAGGCCGGCAAAAGGGCTACACCTTC | CASIGRQKGYTF
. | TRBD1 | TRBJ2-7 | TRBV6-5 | TGTGCCAGTCGGCAGGGGGTATACGAGCAGTACTTC | CASRQGVYEQYF
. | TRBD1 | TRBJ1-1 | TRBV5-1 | TGCGCCAGCAGCGTAGACAGGGTGTTGAACACTGAAGCTTTCTTT | CASSVDRVLNTEAFF
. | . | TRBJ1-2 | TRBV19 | TGTGCCAGTAGAGTGACAGGAGGACGAGACTACACCTTC | CASRVTGGRDYTF
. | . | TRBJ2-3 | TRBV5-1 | TGCGCCAGCAGTGCGGGGGCCGACGGCGATACGCAGTATTTT | CASSAGADGDTQYF
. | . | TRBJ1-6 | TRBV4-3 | TGCGCCAGCAGCCAAGACACGGGGGAAAATTCACCCCTCCACTTT | CASSQDTGENSPLHF
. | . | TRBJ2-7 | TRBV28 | TGTGCCAGCAGCCCCCGGTATGGGGCGGGCCACGAGCAGTACTTC | CASSPRYGAGHEQYF
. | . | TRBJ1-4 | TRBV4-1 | TGCGCCAGCAGCCAAGATACGGGGGAGTTGGAAAAACTGTTTTTT | CASSQDTGELEKLFF